This T cell receptor (beta chain) is from a study of control samples from healthy donors and cancer patients. This clone turned up a few times. Germline CDR1 and CDR2: SGHDN and FVKESK. The trim removed 1 base at V and 6 bases at J, leaving 4 bases unmatched. The CDR3 totals 15 residues. TCRdb's table, derived via immunoSEQ multiplex PCR, lists solely in-frame clones and lacks some. The data show around 93,000 clones, roughly 88% seen once. Sequencing used blood. J is TRBJ2-1 and V is TRBV14, with 9 bases matching TRBD2. The sequence was collected from a man aged 25-45 years in good health. The CDR3 DNA sequence: TGTGCCAGCAGCCAAGCCCTAGCGGGAATCAATGAGCAGTTCTTC. Translating it yields CASSQALAGINEQFF.